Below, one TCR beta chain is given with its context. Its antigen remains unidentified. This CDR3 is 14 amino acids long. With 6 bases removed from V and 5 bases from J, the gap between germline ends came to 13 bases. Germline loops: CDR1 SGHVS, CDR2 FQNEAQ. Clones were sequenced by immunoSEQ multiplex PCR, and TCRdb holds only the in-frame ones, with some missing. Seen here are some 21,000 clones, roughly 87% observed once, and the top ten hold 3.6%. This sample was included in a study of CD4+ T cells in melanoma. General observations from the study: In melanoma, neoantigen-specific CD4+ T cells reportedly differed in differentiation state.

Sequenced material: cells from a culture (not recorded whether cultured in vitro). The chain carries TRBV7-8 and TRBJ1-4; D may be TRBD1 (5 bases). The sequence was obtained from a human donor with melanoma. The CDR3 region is CASRIGGLNEKLFF. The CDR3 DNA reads TGTGCCAGCAGGATCGGGGGACTCAATGAAAAACTGTTTTTT.